The 30 T cell receptor beta chains presented below share a single source sample, sequenced in a study of blood T cell repertoires in COVID-19. Only in-frame clones appear in the TCRdb table, and some are missing; sequencing was by immunoSEQ multiplex PCR. Here the sample spans 280,000 or so clones, under 90% being singletons. The sequencing input was peripheral blood. These receptors originate from a woman between 45 and 65 years old who had recovered from COVID-19.

The chain uses TRBV7-3 and TRBJ2-3, with TRBD2 identical over 16 bases. CDR3 length: 21 amino acids. Germline CDR1 reads SGHTA; CDR2 reads FQGTGA. V lost 2 bases, J lost 0 bases, and 11 bases stayed unmatched. CDR3 residues: CASSLAGTSGRARTSTDTQYF. Here the CDR3 DNA reads TGTGCCAGCAGCTTAGCCGGGACTAGCGGGAGGGCCAGGACTAGCACAGATACGCAGTATTTT.

The chain uses TRBV6-1 and TRBJ2-1; possible D gene TRBD1, 5 bases. The CDR3 is made up of 11 amino acids. Germline V gene sequence: CDR1 MNHNS, CDR2 SASEGT. V was shortened by 2 bases and J by 10 bases, with 6 bases between the two germline ends. The CDR3 loop is CASSERTEQFF. The CDR3, as DNA: TGTGCCAGCAGTGAACGGACAGAGCAGTTCTTC.

The chain combines TRBV5-1 with TRBJ2-7, with 8 bases identical to TRBD2. This CDR3 is 15 amino acids long. Germline-derived CDR1 and CDR2 are SGHRS and YFSETQ. J lost 4 bases, V lost 0 bases, and 6 bases had no gene match. The CDR3 coding sequence is TGCGCCAGCAGCTTGGTCCAGCGGGAGTTTTACGAGCAGTACTTC. Its translation is CASSLVQREFYEQYF.

The chain couples TRBV2 to TRBJ1-4; maybe TRBD1 (5 bases). Germline CDR1 SNHLY, CDR2 FYNNEI. V lost 2 bases, J lost 3 bases, and 7 bases lay in between. The CDR3 covers 14 residues. The CDR3 reads CASSEQGSNEKLFF. The CDR3 bases are TGTGCCAGCAGTGAACAGGGATCTAATGAAAAACTGTTTTTT.

This chain connects TRBV4-1 to TRBJ1-2; 7 bases match TRBD1. Germline V gene data show CDR1 as MGHRA and CDR2 as YSYEKL. This CDR3 contains 16 residues. V lost 2 bases, J lost 0 bases, and 6 bases stayed unmatched. The CDR3 coding sequence is TGCGCCAGCAGCCAATCCTTTACAGGGGCTAACTATGGCTACACCTTC. Encoded protein: CASSQSFTGANYGYTF.

The gene calls are TRBV5-3 and TRBJ1-2; D is unclear. TRBV5-3 falls under the ORF class, with uncertain function. CDR3 length: 11 amino acids. Trimming shortened V by 3 bases and J by 14 bases, and 14 bases separated the two germline ends. Here the CDR3 DNA reads TGTGCCAGAAGCTCCACGACTCAACCAACCTTC. It yields the protein CARSSTTQPTF.

The rearrangement joins TRBV7-2 to TRBJ1-3; the D is unclear. This CDR3 is 16 amino acids long. Germline V gene data show CDR1 as SGHTA and CDR2 as FQGNSA. Trimming cost V 5 bases and J 1 base, with 15 bases left between them. CDR3 residues: CASSTVDGVSGNTIYF. The DNA of the CDR3 is TGTGCCAGCAGCACAGTCGACGGGGTTTCTGGAAACACCATATATTTT.

V usage is TRBV27 and J usage is TRBJ1-2; TRBD1 might be the D (5 bases). Germline CDR1 and CDR2: MNHEY and SMNVEV (reference sequence). V lost 7 bases to trimming and J lost 8 bases, with 14 bases between them. This CDR3 has 12 amino acids. This chain's CDR3 is CASMGGVEGYTF. The CDR3 DNA reads as TGTGCCAGCATGGGGGGGGTAGAAGGCTACACCTTC.

This clone occurred a few times. The chain couples TRBV15 to TRBJ2-7, with a weak D call TRBD1 (6 bases). The CDR3 covers 17 residues. Trimming left V 1 base short and J 0 bases short, with 16 bases between. Germline CDR1 is LNHNV and CDR2 is YYDKDF (reference sequence). The CDR3 coding sequence is TGTGCCACCAGCAGAGTTCCAGGGGCCATTCTCTCCTACGAGCAGTACTTC. Encoded protein: CATSRVPGAILSYEQYF.

J is TRBJ2-3 and V is TRBV7-9, with 8 bases fitting TRBD2. The CDR3 loop spans 16 amino acids. Trimming at V came to 2 bases and at J to 4 bases, leaving 8 bases not matched to a gene. Germline values: CDR1 SEHNR, CDR2 FQNEAQ (reference sequence). As DNA, the CDR3 is TGTGCCAGCAGCTTAATGACTAGCGTATGGCCAGATACGCAGTATTTT. Protein product: CASSLMTSVWPDTQYF.

The gene calls are TRBV19 and TRBJ2-2; maybe TRBD1 (6 bases). V lost 5 bases and J 6 bases, leaving 16 bases between the germline ends. The CDR3 runs 15 residues. Germline loops: CDR1 LNHDA, CDR2 SQIVND (reference sequence). The CDR3 DNA reads as TGTGCCAGTAGTCCTCCAACAGGGTTTGCCGGGGAGCTGTTTTTT. Translation: CASSPPTGFAGELFF.

This chain links TRBV27 with TRBJ2-7; D is perhaps TRBD1 (6 bases). The CDR3 has 12 residues. CDR1 MNHEY and CDR2 SMNVEV come from the germline V gene (reference sequence). In DNA, the CDR3 is TGTGTCACAGGGTATTTCCCTCACGAGCAGTACTTC. Translating gives CVTGYFPHEQYF.

J is TRBJ1-3 and V is TRBV7-6, with 10 bases fitting TRBD1. Germline V CDR1 and CDR2: SGHVS, FNYEAQ. CDR3 size: 17 residues. The trim removed 2 bases at V and 3 bases at J, leaving 7 bases unmatched. For the CDR3, the DNA is TGTGCCAGCAGCTTATATGGGGACAGGGGTCGTGGAAACACCATATATTTT. Its protein is CASSLYGDRGRGNTIYF.

This clone was counted once. The chain combines TRBV12-3 or TRBV12-4 with TRBJ2-4, with a weak D call TRBD2 (6 bases). The V and J ends lost 8 bases and 8 bases respectively, with 13 bases between them. The CDR3 runs to 12 residues. CDR3 DNA: TGTGCCAGCGGCTCCAAGCGGGACATTCAGTACTTC. It codes for CASGSKRDIQYF.

The chain recombines TRBV18 with TRBJ1-1, with no clear D. Trimming removed 1 base from V and 6 bases from J, with 15 bases in between. This CDR3 is 15 amino acids long. Germline CDR1 and CDR2: KGHSH and LQKENI. The CDR3 reads CASSPQGTEVAEAFF. Written as DNA, the CDR3 is TGTGCCAGCTCACCACAGGGAACGGAGGTTGCTGAAGCTTTCTTT.

The V call is TRBV28, the J call TRBJ2-7, with D possibly TRBD2 on 6 matching bases. The V gene's germline CDR1 is MDHEN and CDR2 SYDVKM. The CDR3 has 15 residues. Deletions cut 7 bases from V and 0 bases from J, with 16 bases between. The DNA of the CDR3 is TGTGCCAGCACAACACCGGGACTTCGCTCCTACGAGCAGTACTTC. Its protein is CASTTPGLRSYEQYF.

The chain recombines TRBV24-1 with TRBJ2-7; TRBD1 might be the D (6 bases). Germline V CDR1 and CDR2: KGHDR, SFDVKD. CDR3 length equals 13 residues. Trimming stripped 2 bases from V and 9 bases from J, with 13 bases between. The CDR3 spells CATSDSLTQGQYF. CDR3 nucleotides: TGTGCCACCAGTGATTCGCTAACACAGGGGCAGTACTTC.

The rearrangement joins TRBV7-8 to TRBJ2-5, with 9 bases that match TRBD1. The J segment lost 5 bases and the V segment lost 7 bases, leaving 11 bases of the junction unmatched. Germline V lookup: CDR1 SGHVS, CDR2 FQNEAQ. The CDR3 contains 15 residues. The CDR3 region is CASTPGTGYSETQYF. CDR3 DNA: TGTGCCAGCACCCCGGGGACAGGGTATTCGGAGACCCAGTACTTC.

The rearrangement joins TRBV20-1 to TRBJ2-7, with a possible D match to TRBD2 (6 bases). Germline loops: CDR1 DFQATT, CDR2 SNEGSKA (reference sequence). CDR3 size: 10 residues. The germline V and J ends were trimmed by 8 bases and 4 bases, with 9 bases remaining between them. The CDR3: CSSGTYEQYF. CDR3 DNA: TGCAGTTCCGGGACTTACGAGCAGTACTTC.

This clone was seen a handful of times. V usage is TRBV28 and J usage is TRBJ1-3; TRBD1 aligns across 8 bases. Germline trimming cut 6 bases from V and 3 bases from J; bases unmatched to any gene: 16. The CDR3 consists of 18 residues. CDR1 is MDHEN, CDR2 SYDVKM, per germline. Here the CDR3 DNA reads TGTGCCAGCAGCACAATGAAGACGGCAACAGGGGGTGGAAACACCATATATTTT. Protein product: CASSTMKTATGGGNTIYF.

The rearrangement joins TRBV15 to TRBJ1-4; D is uncertain. The CDR3 sequence is 16 residues long. V lost 0 bases to trimming and J lost 0 bases, with 8 bases between them. Per the germline V gene, CDR1 is LNHNV and CDR2 is YYDKDF (reference sequence). CDR3 sequence (DNA): TGTGCCACCAGCAGAGATATGGCAGCAACTAATGAAAAACTGTTTTTT. Protein product: CATSRDMAATNEKLFF.

This clone was observed once. The chain combines TRBV5-1 with TRBJ1-2; 12 nucleotides agree with TRBD1. CDR1 and CDR2 (germline): SGHRS, YFSETQ. The CDR3 is 16 residues long. After removal of 0 bases from V and 2 bases from J, the junction contained 2 bases not matched to a gene. In DNA form, the CDR3 reads TGCGCCAGCAGCTTGGATGGGACAGGGGGCAACTATGGCTACACCTTC. Its translation is CASSLDGTGGNYGYTF.

The DNA for the CDR3 is TGCGCCAGCAGCTTCACGCCGGGACAGGGGAACACTGAAGCTTTCTTT. Translating gives CASSFTPGQGNTEAFF. The chain uses TRBV5-1 and TRBJ1-1; TRBD1 matches 9 bases. V dropped 2 bases and J dropped 1; count of bases not matched to a gene: 6. The CDR3 contains 16 residues. The germline CDR1 and CDR2 sequences are SGHRS and YFSETQ.

The rearrangement uses TRBV6-2 or TRBV6-3 and TRBJ2-7; 9 positions match TRBD1. Germline lookup yields CDR1 MNHEY and CDR2 SVGEGT. V lost 5 bases to trimming and J lost 3 bases; unmatched junction nucleotides: 11. CDR3 length: 16 residues. CDR3: CASSGPRTGEGYEQYF. The CDR3 DNA reads as TGTGCCAGCAGTGGACCCCGGACAGGGGAAGGCTACGAGCAGTACTTC.

In this sample, this clone turned up a few times. The chain has TRBV30 and TRBJ2-3, with TRBD2 matching over 12 bases. Germline-derived CDR1 and CDR2 are GTSNPN and SVGIG (reference sequence). The ends lost 1 base at V and 0 bases at J; junction bases unmatched: 2. The CDR3 is made up of 16 amino acids. The DNA for the CDR3 is TGTGCCTGGAGTGGACTAGCGGGAGCTAGCACAGATACGCAGTATTTT. Translation: CAWSGLAGASTDTQYF. Supplemented by reference TRBV30 and TRBJ2-3, the full variable domain reads SQTIHQWPATLVQPVGSPLSLECTVEGTSNPNLYWYRQAAGRGLQLLFYSVGIGQISSEVPQNLSASRPQDRQFILSSKKLLLSDSGFYLCAWSGLAGASTDTQYFGPGTRLTVL.

This chain joins TRBV5-1 and TRBJ2-3, with TRBD2 identical over 13 bases. The germline V gene has CDR1 SGHRS and CDR2 YFSETQ. There are 17 residues in the CDR3. The ends lost 0 bases at V and 0 bases at J; junction bases unmatched: 1. CDR3 nucleotide sequence: TGCGCCAGCAGCTTGGGACTAGCGGGGGGAAGCACAGATACGCAGTATTTT. Protein sequence: CASSLGLAGGSTDTQYF.

The chain combines TRBV5-4 with TRBJ2-7; 9 bases line up with TRBD1. The germline V gene has CDR1 SGHNT and CDR2 YYREEE (reference sequence). After removal of 0 bases from V and 6 bases from J, the junction contained 10 bases not matched to a gene. This CDR3 is 16 amino acids long. The CDR3 sequence: CASSLGTGASTFEQYF. The CDR3 DNA sequence: TGTGCCAGCAGCTTGGGGACAGGGGCGTCTACGTTCGAGCAGTACTTC.

CDR3 coding DNA: TGTGCCAGCTCTCGAGGGGGACAGAAGACCGGGGAGCTGTTTTTT. Its protein is CASSRGGQKTGELFF. The chain couples TRBV18 to TRBJ2-2; 7 bases fit TRBD1. The junction had 9 bases not matched to a gene; V was cut back by 6 bases and J by 5 bases. The CDR3 is made up of 15 amino acids. The germline CDR1 and CDR2 sequences are KGHSH and LQKENI.

This clone was picked up a small number of times. The chain combines TRBV5-1 with TRBJ2-7; D is unclear. The CDR3 is 14 amino acids. The germline CDR1 and CDR2 sequences are SGHRS and YFSETQ. The ends were cut back, 0 bases at V and 0 bases at J, with 7 bases in the middle. The CDR3: CASSLDKSSYEQYF. The CDR3 DNA follows: TGCGCCAGCAGCTTGGATAAATCCTCCTACGAGCAGTACTTC.

The V and J genes are TRBV9 and TRBJ2-2; D is possibly TRBD2 (6 bases). This CDR3 has 17 amino acids. Germline V gives CDR1 SGDLS, CDR2 YYNGEE. V dropped 0 bases and J dropped 0 bases, with 12 bases sitting between them. CDR3 residues: CASSVATGVANTGELFF. Here the CDR3 DNA reads TGTGCCAGCAGCGTAGCTACGGGAGTGGCGAACACCGGGGAGCTGTTTTTT.